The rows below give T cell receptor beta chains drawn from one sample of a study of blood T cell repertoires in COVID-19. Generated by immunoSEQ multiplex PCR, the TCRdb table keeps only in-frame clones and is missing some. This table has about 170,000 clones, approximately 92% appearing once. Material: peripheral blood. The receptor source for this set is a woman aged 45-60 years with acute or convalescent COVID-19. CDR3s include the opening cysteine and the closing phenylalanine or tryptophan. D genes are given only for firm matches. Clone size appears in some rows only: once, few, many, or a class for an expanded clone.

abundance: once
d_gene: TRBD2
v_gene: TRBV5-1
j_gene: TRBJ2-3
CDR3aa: CASSYGLAGGTDTQYF
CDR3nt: TGCGCCAGCAGCTATGGACTAGCGGGGGGTACAGATACGCAGTATTTT

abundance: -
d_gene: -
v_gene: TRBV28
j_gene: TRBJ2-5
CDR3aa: CASSLARPGTQYF
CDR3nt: TGTGCCAGCAGTCTGGCCCGCCCAGGGACCCAGTACTTC

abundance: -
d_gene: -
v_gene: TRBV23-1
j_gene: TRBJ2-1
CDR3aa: CASSRSSYYNEQFF
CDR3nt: TGCGCCAGCAGTCGTAGTTCCTACTACAATGAGCAGTTCTTC

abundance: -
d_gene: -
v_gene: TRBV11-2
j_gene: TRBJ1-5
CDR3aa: CASSLYGGTQPQHF
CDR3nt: TGTGCCAGCAGCTTATATGGGGGGACGCAGCCCCAGCATTTT

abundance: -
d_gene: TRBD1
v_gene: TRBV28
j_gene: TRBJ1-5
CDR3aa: CASSLGGTGAVGDQPQHF
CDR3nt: TGTGCCAGCAGTTTAGGCGGGACAGGAGCCGTGGGGGATCAGCCCCAGCATTTT

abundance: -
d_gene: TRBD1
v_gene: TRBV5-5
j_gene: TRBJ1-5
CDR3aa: CASSLGQGANQPQHF
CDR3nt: TGTGCCAGCAGCTTGGGACAGGGGGCAAATCAGCCCCAGCATTTT

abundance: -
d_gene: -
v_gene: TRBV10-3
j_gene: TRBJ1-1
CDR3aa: CAISPSVDTEAFF
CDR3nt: TGTGCCATCAGTCCCTCGGTGGACACTGAAGCTTTCTTT

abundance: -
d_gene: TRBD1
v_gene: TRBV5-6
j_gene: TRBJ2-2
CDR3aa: CASSLDPVTGGNTGELFF
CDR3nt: TGTGCCAGCAGCTTGGACCCAGTGACAGGGGGGAACACCGGGGAGCTGTTTTTT

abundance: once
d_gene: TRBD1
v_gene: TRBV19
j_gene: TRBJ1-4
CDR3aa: CASSTRTGEKLFF
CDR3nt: TGTGCCAGTAGTACTCGGACAGGTGAAAAACTGTTTTTT

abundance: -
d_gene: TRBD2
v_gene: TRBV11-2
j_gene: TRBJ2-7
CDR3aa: CASSPNSASGIYEQYF
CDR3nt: TGTGCCAGCAGCCCTAATTCGGCTAGCGGGATATACGAGCAGTACTTC

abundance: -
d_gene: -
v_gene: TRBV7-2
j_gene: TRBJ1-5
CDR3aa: CASSQDRSNQPQHF
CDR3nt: TGTGCCAGCAGCCAAGACAGGAGCAATCAGCCCCAGCATTTT

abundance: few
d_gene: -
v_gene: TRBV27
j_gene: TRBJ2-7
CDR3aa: CASSLGGLAWSEQYF
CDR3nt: TGTGCCAGCAGTTTAGGTGGACTCGCTTGGTCCGAGCAGTACTTC

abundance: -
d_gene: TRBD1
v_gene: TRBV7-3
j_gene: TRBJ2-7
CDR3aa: CASSLTRTGIHEQYF
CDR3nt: TGTGCCAGCAGCTTAACAAGGACAGGGATCCACGAGCAGTACTTC

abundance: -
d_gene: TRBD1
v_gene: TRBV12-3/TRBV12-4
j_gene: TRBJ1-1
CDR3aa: CASDRGFTEAFF
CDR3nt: TGTGCCAGCGACAGGGGTTTCACTGAAGCTTTCTTT

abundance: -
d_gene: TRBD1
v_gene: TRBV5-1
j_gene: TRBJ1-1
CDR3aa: CASSLAYRGVGAEAFF
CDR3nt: TGCGCCAGCAGCTTGGCCTACAGGGGGGTTGGCGCTGAAGCTTTCTTT

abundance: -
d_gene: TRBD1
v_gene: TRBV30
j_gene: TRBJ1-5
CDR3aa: CAWSRQGASSNQPQHF
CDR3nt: TGTGCCTGGAGTCGGCAGGGGGCATCTAGCAATCAGCCCCAGCATTTT

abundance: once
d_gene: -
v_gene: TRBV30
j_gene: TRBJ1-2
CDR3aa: CAWSVGQGIYGYTF
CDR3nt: TGTGCCTGGAGTGTGGGGCAGGGAATCTATGGCTACACCTTC

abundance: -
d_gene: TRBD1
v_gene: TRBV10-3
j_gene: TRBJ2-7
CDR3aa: CATQYRGEDEQYF
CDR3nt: TGTGCCACCCAATACAGGGGTGAGGACGAGCAGTACTTC

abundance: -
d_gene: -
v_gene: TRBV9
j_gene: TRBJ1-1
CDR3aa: CASSPPGHNINTEAFF
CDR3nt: TGTGCCAGCAGCCCTCCGGGACATAATATCAACACTGAAGCTTTCTTT

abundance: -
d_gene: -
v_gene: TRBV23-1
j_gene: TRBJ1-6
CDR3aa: CASMRGLRGSPLHF
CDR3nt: TGCGCCAGCATGCGGGGGCTCCGCGGTTCACCCCTCCACTTT

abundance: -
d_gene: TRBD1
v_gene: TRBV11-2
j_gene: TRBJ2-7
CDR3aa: CASSKGGREQYF
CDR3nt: TGTGCCAGCAGCAAAGGGGGCCGCGAGCAGTACTTC

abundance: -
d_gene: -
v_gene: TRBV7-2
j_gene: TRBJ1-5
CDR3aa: CASSMRDTGNQPQHF
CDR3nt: TGTGCCAGCAGCATGCGAGACACAGGAAATCAGCCCCAGCATTTT

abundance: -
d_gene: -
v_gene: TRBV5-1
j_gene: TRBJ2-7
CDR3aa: CASSLVAGAISYEQYF
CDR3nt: TGCGCCAGCAGCTTGGTCGCAGGGGCCATCTCCTACGAGCAGTACTTC

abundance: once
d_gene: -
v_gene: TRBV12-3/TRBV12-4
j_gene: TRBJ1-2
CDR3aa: CASSLGGFRYTF
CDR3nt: TGTGCCAGCAGTTTGGGAGGGTTTCGCTACACCTTC

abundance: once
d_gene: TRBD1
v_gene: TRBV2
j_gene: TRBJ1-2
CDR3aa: CASSEQTGREYGYTF
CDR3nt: TGTGCCAGCAGTGAACAGACAGGGCGGGAATATGGCTACACCTTC

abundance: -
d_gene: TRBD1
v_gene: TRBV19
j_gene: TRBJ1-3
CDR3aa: CASCGQESSGNTIYF
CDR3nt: TGTGCCAGTTGCGGACAGGAGAGCTCTGGAAACACCATATATTTT

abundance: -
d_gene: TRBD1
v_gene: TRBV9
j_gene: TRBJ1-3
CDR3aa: CASSVAGTGGTGNTIYF
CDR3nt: TGTGCCAGCAGCGTAGCCGGGACAGGGGGCACTGGAAACACCATATATTTT

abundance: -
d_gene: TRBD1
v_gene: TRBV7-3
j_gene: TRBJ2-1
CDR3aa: CASSPTTGVEQFF
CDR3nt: TGTGCCAGCAGCCCGACTACAGGGGTTGAGCAGTTCTTC

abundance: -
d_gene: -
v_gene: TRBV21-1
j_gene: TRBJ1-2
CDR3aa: CASSGGSNFNYGYTF
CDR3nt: TGTGCCAGCAGCGGGGGGTCGAATTTTAACTATGGCTACACCTTC

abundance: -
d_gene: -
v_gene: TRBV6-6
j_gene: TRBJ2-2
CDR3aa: CATEFFANTGELFF
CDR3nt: TGTGCCACCGAGTTCTTCGCGAACACCGGGGAGCTGTTTTTT

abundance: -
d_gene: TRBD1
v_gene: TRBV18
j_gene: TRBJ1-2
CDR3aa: CASSPSNRDRGGSYTF
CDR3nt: TGTGCCAGCTCACCTTCAAACCGGGACAGGGGTGGAAGCTACACCTTC

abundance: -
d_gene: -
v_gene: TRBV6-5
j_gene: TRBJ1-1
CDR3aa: CASTPTDNTEAFF
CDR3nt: TGTGCCAGCACCCCGACAGATAACACTGAAGCTTTCTTT

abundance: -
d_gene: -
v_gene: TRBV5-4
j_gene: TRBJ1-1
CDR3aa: CASSPGWGNTEAFF
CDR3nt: TGTGCCAGCAGCCCAGGGTGGGGGAACACTGAAGCTTTCTTT

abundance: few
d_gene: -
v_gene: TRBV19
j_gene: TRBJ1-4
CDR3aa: CASSIVLLSEKLFF
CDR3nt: TGTGCCAGTAGTATAGTTCTTTTGAGTGAAAAACTGTTTTTT

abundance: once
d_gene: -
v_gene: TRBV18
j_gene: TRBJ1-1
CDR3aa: CASSPRRDTEAFF
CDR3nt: TGTGCCAGCTCACCACGACGGGACACTGAAGCTTTCTTT

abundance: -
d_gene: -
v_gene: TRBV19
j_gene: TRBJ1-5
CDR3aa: CASSTRHGGRVQPQHF
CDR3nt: TGTGCCAGTAGTACCCGACACGGGGGGCGCGTCCAGCCCCAGCATTTT

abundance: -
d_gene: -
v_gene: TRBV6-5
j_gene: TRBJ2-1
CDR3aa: CASSYSIGSSYNEQFF
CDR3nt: TGTGCCAGCAGTTACTCGATCGGGAGCTCCTACAATGAGCAGTTCTTC